This passage covers 16 T cell receptor beta chains from one sample sequenced in a study of Ad26.COV2.S vaccination and SARS-CoV-2 variants. The table came from immunoSEQ multiplex PCR; TCRdb's copy has only in-frame clones and leaves some out. The data contain 400,000 to 450,000 clones, about nine tenths of them seen just once; the ten biggest clones take up more than 1.5%. Treatment in this sample: some 20 received Ad26.COV2.S at low or high dose, single or two shots; 5 received placebo; per-sample allocation not given. Each sample was drawn 63 days after the first injection (of vaccine or placebo). The starting material was peripheral blood, obtained in a trial of Ad26.COV2.S vaccine versus placebo. These receptors were obtained from a person aged 18-65 years who received the Ad26.COV2.S COVID-19 vaccine or a placebo.

The V gene is TRBV1, the J gene TRBJ1-1; TRBD1, the table's D call, was not compared with the DNA. TRBV1 corresponds to a pseudogene. This CDR3 spans 19 amino acids. CDR3 amino acids: CTSSQETQDRGLMNTEAFF. The CDR3 nucleotides read TGCACCAGCAGCCAAGAAACGCAGGACAGGGGGCTGATGAACACTGAAGCTTTCTTT.

V and J are TRBV12-5 and TRBJ1-1; D uncertain. The CDR3 is 17 amino acids. CDR1 is LGHNT, CDR2 FRNRAP, per germline. Trimming stripped 0 bases from V and 5 bases from J, with 19 bases between. The DNA for the CDR3 is TGTGCTAGTGGTTTGGTACCGGGCCCCGGCCTAGGGACTGAAGCTTTCTTT. It yields the protein CASGLVPGPGLGTEAFF. The full variable domain, in which reference TRBV12-5 and TRBJ1-1 provide the parts outside the CDR3, is DARVTQTPRHKVTEMGQEVTMRCQPILGHNTVFWYRQTMMQGLELLAYFRNRAPLDDSGMPKDRFSAEMPDATLATLKIQPSEPRDSAVYFCASGLVPGPGLGTEAFFGQGTRLTVV.

The gene calls are TRBV4-2 and TRBJ2-2, with TRBD1 matching 9 bases. V was pared by 1 base and J by 3 bases, with 18 bases of the junction left unmatched. CDR3 length equals 21 residues. CDR1 and CDR2 from the germline V gene are LGHNA and YNFKEQ. CDR3: CASSQAPTPTPGQGYTGELFF. The CDR3 DNA reads TGTGCCAGCAGCCAAGCCCCAACCCCCACTCCGGGACAGGGATACACCGGGGAGCTGTTTTTT.

The genes are TRBV4-1 and TRBJ1-5, with D perhaps TRBD1 (5 bases). Deletions cut 4 bases from V and 6 bases from J, with 22 bases between. The CDR3 is made up of 17 amino acids. The germline CDR1 and CDR2 sequences are MGHRA and YSYEKL. The CDR3, as DNA: TGCGCCAGCAGCCCATTGGGGGACGACCCCCGGGTTCAGCCCCAGCATTTT. It specifies CASSPLGDDPRVQPQHF.

The rearrangement links TRBV19 to TRBJ2-1; 7 bases are shared with TRBD1. Looked up from germline, CDR1 is LNHDA and CDR2 is SQIVND (reference sequence). J gave up 8 bases and V 3 bases, and 7 bases lay outside the gene matches. This CDR3 is built from 14 residues. Here the CDR3 reads CASSMGDSLYEQFF. CDR3 nucleotide sequence: TGTGCCAGTAGTATGGGGGACAGTTTGTATGAGCAGTTCTTC.

This sequence joins TRBV30 and TRBJ2-7, with D possibly matching TRBD1 (5 bases). V was pared by 5 bases and J by 4 bases, with 15 bases between. The CDR3 runs 13 residues. CDR1 is GTSNPN, CDR2 SVGIG, per germline (reference sequence). The CDR3 protein is CAWSQGNPYEQYF. Written as DNA, the CDR3 is TGTGCCTGGTCCCAGGGTAACCCATACGAGCAGTACTTC.

The chain recombines TRBV3-1 (or the pseudogene TRBV3-2) with TRBJ1-6; D gene unclear. V lost 4 bases to trimming and J lost 10 bases, with 11 bases between them. Germline V CDR1 and CDR2: LGHDT, YNNKEL (reference sequence). This CDR3 is built from 13 residues. Here the CDR3 reads CASSLRTGSPLHF. CDR3 nucleotides: TGTGCCAGCAGCCTTCGGACGGGGTCACCCCTCCACTTT.

In DNA form, the CDR3 reads TGTGCCAGCAGTAGGAGGCGGGCCAGACGTGACACTGAAGCTTTCTTT. As protein: CASSRRRARRDTEAFF. The gene calls are TRBV7-2 and TRBJ1-1; no definite D call. V shed 6 bases and J shed 3 bases, with 20 bases lying between them. The CDR3 extends over 16 amino acids. Germline V gives CDR1 SGHTA, CDR2 FQGNSA.

Notes on this clone: At the DNA level, this CDR3 is encoded by other sequences in the same sample as well. The rearrangement uses TRBV11-2 and TRBJ2-6; D is ambiguous. Germline V lookup: CDR1 SGHAT, CDR2 FQNNGV. V was cut by 2 bases and J by 0 bases, with 5 bases left in between. The length of the CDR3 is 15 residues. CDR3 sequence: CASSLTDSGANVLTF. The CDR3 coding sequence is TGTGCCAGCAGCTTAACAGACTCTGGGGCCAACGTCCTGACTTTC.

The V and J genes are TRBV7-9 and TRBJ1-6, with D maybe TRBD1 (5 bases). CDR3 length: 17 amino acids. Germline CDR1 SEHNR, CDR2 FQNEAQ (reference sequence). The V end was cut by 7 bases, the J end by 3 bases, with 19 bases between. DNA for the CDR3: TGTGCCAGCACCACCGGGGGAGCTCGGGGCTATAATTCACCCCTCCACTTT. This gives the protein CASTTGGARGYNSPLHF.

The chain recombines TRBV29-1 with TRBJ2-3; tentatively, D is TRBD1 (5 bases). This CDR3 spans 14 amino acids. V dropped 3 bases and J dropped 0 bases, with 10 bases sitting between them. Germline V lookup: CDR1 SQVTM, CDR2 ANQGSEA. CDR3 coding DNA: TGCAGCGTTGATCGTAGGGGAAGCACAGATACGCAGTATTTT. Translating gives CSVDRRGSTDTQYF.

Only one count was recorded for this clone. The rearrangement links TRBV29-1 to TRBJ2-1; 10 bases map to TRBD2. Germline V gives CDR1 SQVTM, CDR2 ANQGSEA. This CDR3 comprises 15 residues. V was pared by 1 base and J by 3 bases, with 3 bases of the junction left unmatched. The CDR3 loop is CSVEVLAGGYNEQFF. As DNA, the CDR3 is TGCAGCGTTGAAGTCTTAGCGGGGGGCTACAATGAGCAGTTCTTC.

This clone has a single count. The V call is TRBV19, the J call TRBJ2-7; 7 bases match TRBD2. V was pared by 6 bases and J by 0 bases, with 17 bases of the junction left unmatched. CDR3 length equals 18 residues. Germline V lookup: CDR1 LNHDA, CDR2 SQIVND (reference sequence). This CDR3 reads CASSPDWRGYESSYEQYF. The CDR3 DNA reads TGTGCCAGTAGCCCGGACTGGCGGGGGTACGAAAGCTCCTACGAGCAGTACTTC. Full variable domain (rest looked up from reference TRBV19 and TRBJ2-7): DGGITQSPKYLFRKEGQNVTLSCEQNLNHDAMYWYRQDPGQGLRLIYYSQIVNDFQKGDIAEGYSVSREKKESFPLTVTSAQKNPTAFYLCASSPDWRGYESSYEQYFGPGTRLTVT.

This chain uses TRBV6-5 with TRBJ1-1, with 8 nucleotides matching TRBD1. There are 13 residues in the CDR3. Trimming at V came to 2 bases and at J to 5 bases, leaving 1 base not matched to a gene. CDR1 and CDR2 from the germline V gene are MNHEY and SVGAGI. This CDR3 reads CASSYGTGTEAFF. DNA of the CDR3: TGTGCCAGCAGTTACGGGACAGGTACTGAAGCTTTCTTT.

The V and J genes are TRBV6-5 and TRBJ2-5; D is undetermined. Germline CDR1 and CDR2: MNHEY and SVGAGI. V lost 6 bases to trimming and J lost 2 bases, with 7 bases between them. The CDR3 has 12 amino acids. The CDR3 spells CASSKIQETQYF. CDR3 bases: TGTGCCAGCAGCAAGATTCAAGAGACCCAGTACTTC.

V gene TRBV7-6 combines with J gene TRBJ2-3; D could derive from TRBD1 or TRBD2 (6 bases each). The germline CDR1 and CDR2 sequences are SGHVS and FNYEAQ. The CDR3 runs 15 residues. V lost 1 base and J lost 2, with 10 bases in between. CDR3 residues: CASSLVTGATDTQYF. The CDR3 DNA is TGTGCCAGCAGCTTAGTGACGGGGGCCACAGATACGCAGTATTTT.